The 24 T cell receptor beta chains below come from one sample, sequenced in a study of T cell responses to AZD1222 COVID-19 vaccine (dated by TCRdb to the early 2020s). Library preparation employed the immunoSEQ multiplex PCR assay. TCRdb took over this immuneACCESS table, retaining in-frame rearrangements with V and J assigned. Such tables are incomplete; in checked studies, under half of the missing clones stem from an unresolved V gene, and the remainder is unexplained. This sample gives 110,000 to 150,000 clones in total; 88% of them show up just once. The ten largest clones add up to 2.5% to 3.5% of the sample. The time point label for this specimen denotes: about 28 days (+/-7) after the second vaccine dose. Sequenced here: peripheral blood, sampled 28 days after the second AZD1222 dose. The receptors were sampled from an adult who received the AZD1222 COVID-19 vaccine.

The chain joins TRBV11-3 to TRBJ2-2; TRBD1 matches 9 bases. The CDR3 has 16 amino acids. The germline gives CDR1 SGHNT, CDR2 YENEEA. Germline trimming cut 10 bases from V and 1 base from J; bases unmatched to any gene: 10. DNA for the CDR3: TGTGCCATCCGGTCGCAGGGACAGGGGAACACCGGGGAGCTGTTTTTT. It translates to CAIRSQGQGNTGELFF.

This chain joins TRBV20-1 and TRBJ2-2; 8 bases are a match to TRBD1. The V gene end was trimmed by 3 bases and the J gene end by 9 bases; junction bases not matched to a gene: 6. Looked up from germline, CDR1 is DFQATT and CDR2 is SNEGSKA (reference sequence). There are 13 residues in the CDR3. As DNA, the CDR3 is TGCAGTGCTAGTGCAACAGGGGGACGGGAGCTGTTTTTT. As protein: CSASATGGRELFF.

The chain has TRBV10-1 and TRBJ2-7; possibly TRBD2 for D (7 bases). From germline, CDR1 is WNHNN and CDR2 SYGVQD (reference sequence). The CDR3 extends over 12 amino acids. Trimming stripped 11 bases from V and 4 bases from J, with 15 bases between. CDR3 sequence reads: CAAGASGYEQYF. In nucleotides, the CDR3 is TGCGCCGCAGGGGCTAGCGGTTACGAGCAGTACTTC.

This clone appeared once. The chain couples TRBV6-5 to TRBJ2-7, with D uncertain. V lost 7 bases and J 2 bases, leaving 15 bases between the germline ends. Germline CDR1 is MNHEY and CDR2 is SVGAGI. The CDR3 has 14 residues. CDR3 loop: CASTSPAPPYEQYF. CDR3 nucleotides: TGTGCCAGCACATCCCCGGCCCCCCCCTACGAGCAGTACTTC.

The V call is TRBV28, the J call TRBJ1-4; 8 bases align to TRBD1. V lost 6 bases, J lost 8 bases, and 11 bases stayed unmatched. The length of the CDR3 is 15 residues. Germline assignment: CDR1 MDHEN and CDR2 SYDVKM. The CDR3 region is CASSSEPTGEEKLFF. In nucleotides, the CDR3 is TGTGCCAGCAGCTCTGAGCCGACAGGGGAAGAAAAACTGTTTTTT.

Concerning this clone: Other nucleotide sequences from this sample produce the same CDR3. This chain links TRBV12-3 or TRBV12-4 with TRBJ1-1, with D hard to call. The CDR3 is made up of 13 amino acids. With 0 bases removed from V and 2 bases from J, the gap between germline ends came to 4 bases. CDR3 protein: CASSLAPNTEAFF. The DNA of the CDR3 is TGTGCCAGCAGTTTAGCGCCCAACACTGAAGCTTTCTTT.

The table lists this clone with many counts. The chain recombines TRBV19 with TRBJ1-5, with unresolved D. This CDR3 is built from 15 residues. V was pared by 1 base and J by 4 bases, with 11 bases between. Germline lookup yields CDR1 LNHDA and CDR2 SQIVND (reference sequence). As DNA, the CDR3 is TGTGCCAGTAGTATAGTACCCACCGAAAATCAGCCCCAGCATTTT. As protein: CASSIVPTENQPQHF.

V usage is TRBV2 and J usage is TRBJ1-3; D not resolved. The CDR3 has 16 residues. V shed 0 bases and J shed 0 bases, with 9 bases lying between them. Looked up from germline, CDR1 is SNHLY and CDR2 is FYNNEI. CDR3 in DNA: TGTGCCAGCAGTGAAGCTTTTGGGTTCTCTGGAAACACCATATATTTT. Translated: CASSEAFGFSGNTIYF.

The gene calls are TRBV2 and TRBJ2-3; D perhaps matches TRBD1 (5 bases). CDR1 SNHLY and CDR2 FYNNEI come from the germline V gene. The V end was cut by 1 base, the J end by 4 bases, with 12 bases between. The CDR3 length is 15 residues. In DNA, the CDR3 is TGTGCCAGCAGTGAAGGGTATCAAGGGGCAGATACGCAGTATTTT. Amino acid sequence: CASSEGYQGADTQYF. The complete variable domain, with remaining parts taken from reference TRBV2 and TRBJ2-3, reads EPEVTQTPSHQVTQMGQEVILRCVPISNHLYFYWYRQILGQKVEFLVSFYNNEISEKSEIFDDQFSVERPDGSNFTLKIRSTKLEDSAMYFCASSEGYQGADTQYFGPGTRLTVL.

The chain recombines TRBV10-1 with TRBJ1-2, with D hard to call. Trimming took 7 bases from V and 4 from J, leaving 16 bases between them. Germline lookup yields CDR1 WNHNN and CDR2 SYGVQD (reference sequence). This CDR3 has 14 residues. The CDR3 region is CASNSCTWGYGYTF. CDR3 sequence (DNA): TGCGCCAGCAACTCGTGTACTTGGGGCTATGGCTACACCTTC.

The table lists this clone with a count of one. J is TRBJ1-2 and V is TRBV6-5; perhaps TRBD1 as D (5 bases). With 6 bases removed from V and 0 bases from J, the gap between germline ends came to 14 bases. CDR1 MNHEY and CDR2 SVGAGI come from the germline V gene. The CDR3 length is 15 residues. The CDR3 sequence is CASRTDSLANYGYTF. The CDR3 DNA is TGTGCCAGCAGAACAGACAGTCTAGCTAACTATGGCTACACCTTC.

On this clone: The junction does not match germline at one end; this may be a read error. The rearrangement joins TRBV5-6 to TRBJ1-3, with 9 bases identical to TRBD1. Germline loops: CDR1 SGHDT, CDR2 YYEEEE. CDR3 length equals 14 residues. CDR3 bases: TGTGCCAGCAGCTACCGGGACAGGGACGGTACGGGTTCATTT. Its protein is CASSYRDRDGTGSF. The full variable domain, completed using reference TRBV5-6 and TRBJ1-3, is DAGVTQSPTHLIKTRGQQVTLRCSPKSGHDTVSWYQQALGQGPQFIFQYYEEEERQRGNFPDRFSGHQFPNYSSELNVNALLLGDSALYLCASSYRDRDGTGSFGEGSWLTVV.

The chain couples TRBV10-3 to TRBJ1-1, with a weak D call TRBD1 (5 bases). Germline V CDR1 and CDR2: ENHRY, SYGVKD. With 7 bases removed from V and 0 bases from J, the gap between germline ends came to 18 bases. This CDR3 region has 16 residues. This CDR3 is CAITASRDGVNTEAFF. In nucleotides, the CDR3 is TGTGCCATCACCGCGAGCCGGGACGGGGTGAACACTGAAGCTTTCTTT.

The chain combines TRBV7-2 with TRBJ2-1, with 8 bases identical to TRBD2. The V gene end was trimmed by 4 bases and the J gene end by 7 bases; junction bases not matched to a gene: 6. The CDR3 has 14 residues. Germline V gene data show CDR1 as SGHTA and CDR2 as FQGNSA. The CDR3 region has the DNA TGTGCCAGCAGCTCCGGGGGGGCACGGAATGAGCAGTTCTTC. This codes for CASSSGGARNEQFF.

The chain employs TRBV2 and TRBJ1-1, with 7 bases lining up with TRBD1. Germline V CDR1 and CDR2: SNHLY, FYNNEI. The V gene end was trimmed by 6 bases and the J gene end by 5 bases; junction bases not matched to a gene: 9. The CDR3 sequence is 14 residues long. The CDR3 DNA reads TGTGCCAGCAGAAAGAGACAGGGATGGACTGAAGCTTTCTTT. Translating it yields CASRKRQGWTEAFF.

The V call is TRBV15, the J call TRBJ1-2; D gene ambiguous. The CDR3 totals 14 residues. V was trimmed by 4 bases and J by 7 bases, leaving 16 bases between them. Germline CDR1 reads LNHNV; CDR2 reads YYDKDF (reference sequence). CDR3 nucleotide sequence: TGTGCCACCAGCACAGTGGACGGATTTCTTGGCTACACCTTC. This translates into CATSTVDGFLGYTF.

This chain joins TRBV4-1 and TRBJ1-2; 9 bases agree with TRBD1. Germline V gene sequence: CDR1 MGHRA, CDR2 YSYEKL. With V trimmed by 0 bases and J by 2 bases, 4 bases remained unmatched. CDR3 size: 16 residues. DNA of the CDR3: TGCGCCAGCAGCCAAGAGTGGACAGGGGAAAACTATGGCTACACCTTC. Translated, it gives CASSQEWTGENYGYTF.

This chain joins TRBV5-6 and TRBJ2-2; TRBD1 matches at 8 bases. The CDR3 has 15 amino acids. The V and J ends lost 5 bases and 1 base, in that order; junction bases with no gene match: 4. Germline V gene lookup returns CDR1 SGHDT and CDR2 YYEEEE. In nucleotides, the CDR3 is TGTGCCAGCAGTAGGGACAGGCGGAACACCGGGGAGCTGTTTTTT. Translating it yields CASSRDRRNTGELFF.

V is TRBV20-1 and J is TRBJ1-2; no reliable D call. The CDR3 spans 11 residues. V was pared by 3 bases and J by 5 bases, with 7 bases between. CDR1 DFQATT and CDR2 SNEGSKA come from the germline V gene (reference sequence). Here the CDR3 reads CSARADYGYTF. DNA for the CDR3: TGCAGTGCTAGGGCAGATTATGGCTACACCTTC.

V and J are TRBV11-3 and TRBJ2-7; 10 bases line up with TRBD2. There are 15 residues in the CDR3. Germline trimming cut 5 bases from V and 2 bases from J; bases unmatched to any gene: 6. Germline V gives CDR1 SGHNT, CDR2 YENEEA. CDR3 region: CASSPGLADTYEQYF. CDR3 DNA: TGTGCCAGCAGCCCAGGACTAGCGGACACCTACGAGCAGTACTTC.

The gene calls are TRBV28 and TRBJ2-7, with a tentative D call TRBD1 (6 bases). Germline CDR1 reads MDHEN; CDR2 reads SYDVKM. Trimming took 7 bases from V and 2 from J, leaving 12 bases between them. The CDR3 consists of 13 residues. CDR3 sequence reads: CASNLSGAYEQYF. The CDR3 coding sequence is TGTGCCAGCAACTTATCAGGGGCCTACGAGCAGTACTTC.

V and J are TRBV3-1 (or the pseudogene TRBV3-2) and TRBJ2-3; D is uncertain. Germline CDR1 and CDR2: LGHDT and YNNKEL (reference sequence). Deletions cut 0 bases from V and 12 bases from J, with 10 bases between. CDR3 length: 12 residues. The CDR3 nucleotides are TGTGCCAGCAGCCAAGATCGATCTCAACAGTATTTT. Its translation: CASSQDRSQQYF.

The chain is built from TRBV3-1 (or the pseudogene TRBV3-2) and TRBJ1-2; D might be TRBD1 (6 bases). There are 14 residues in the CDR3. The V end lost 4 bases, the J end lost 1 base, and 10 bases lay between the germline ends. Germline loops: CDR1 LGHDT, CDR2 YNNKEL (reference sequence). The CDR3 bases are TGTGCCAGCAGCCCGTGGACAGATAACTATGGCTACACCTTC. It is translated as CASSPWTDNYGYTF.

Only one count was recorded for this clone. The junction and the germline gene differ at one end; a read error may be behind it. The V call is TRBV7-7, the J call TRBJ2-7; D is undetermined. This CDR3 region has 13 residues. CDR1 SSHAT and CDR2 FNYEAQ come from the germline V gene (reference sequence). CDR3 in amino acids: CASSAGDAYEQYF. DNA for the CDR3: TGTGCTAGCAGCGCCGGAGATGCCTACGAGCAGTACTTC.